Described below is a single T cell receptor (beta chain) sequence and its context. The assay was immunoSEQ multiplex PCR, and TCRdb's table has in-frame clones only and misses some. The table includes tens of thousands of clones, approximately 93% detected once. These data come from a study of control samples from healthy donors and cancer patients. The germline V and J ends were trimmed by 6 bases and 0 bases, with 8 bases remaining between them. The CDR3 extends over 13 amino acids. This receptor was taken from a woman aged 40 to 55 with lung cancer. Sequencing was done on a sample of PBMCs. The gene calls are TRBV12-3 or TRBV12-4 and TRBJ1-2; D is undetermined. The CDR3 reads CASREGTNYGYTF. Written as DNA, the CDR3 is TGTGCCAGCAGGGAAGGGACTAACTATGGCTACACCTTC.